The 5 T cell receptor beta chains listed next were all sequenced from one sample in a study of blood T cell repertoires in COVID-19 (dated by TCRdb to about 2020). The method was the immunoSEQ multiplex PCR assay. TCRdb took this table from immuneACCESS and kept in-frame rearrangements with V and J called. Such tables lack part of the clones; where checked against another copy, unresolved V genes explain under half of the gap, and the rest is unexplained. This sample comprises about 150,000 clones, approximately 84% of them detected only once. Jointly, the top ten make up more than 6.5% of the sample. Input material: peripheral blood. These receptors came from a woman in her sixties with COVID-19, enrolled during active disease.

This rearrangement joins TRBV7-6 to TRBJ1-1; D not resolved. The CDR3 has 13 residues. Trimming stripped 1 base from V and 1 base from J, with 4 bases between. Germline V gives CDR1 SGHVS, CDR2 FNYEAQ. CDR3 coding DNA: TGTGCCAGCAGCTTAGTGAGGAACACTGAAGCTTTCTTT. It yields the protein CASSLVRNTEAFF.

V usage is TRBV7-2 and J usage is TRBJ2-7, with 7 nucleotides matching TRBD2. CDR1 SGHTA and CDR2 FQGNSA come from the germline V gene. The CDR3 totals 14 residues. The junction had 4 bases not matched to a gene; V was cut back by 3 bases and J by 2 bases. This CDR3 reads CASSFSGFAYEQYF. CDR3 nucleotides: TGTGCCAGCAGCTTTAGCGGGTTTGCCTACGAGCAGTACTTC.

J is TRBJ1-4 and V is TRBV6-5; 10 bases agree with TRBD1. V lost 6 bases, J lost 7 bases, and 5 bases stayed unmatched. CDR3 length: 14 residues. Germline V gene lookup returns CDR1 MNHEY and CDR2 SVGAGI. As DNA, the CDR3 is TGTGCCAGCAGCCGGACAGGGGGGAGTGAAAAACTGTTTTTT. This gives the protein CASSRTGGSEKLFF.

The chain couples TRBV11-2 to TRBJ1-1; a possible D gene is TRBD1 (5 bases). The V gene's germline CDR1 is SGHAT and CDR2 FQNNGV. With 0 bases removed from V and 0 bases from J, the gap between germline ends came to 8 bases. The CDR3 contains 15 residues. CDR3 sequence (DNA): TGTGCCAGCAGCTTAGAGGCAGGGATGAACACTGAAGCTTTCTTT. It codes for CASSLEAGMNTEAFF.

The CDR3 bases are TGTGCCAGCAGTTTATCGCGGCAGGGGACTGAAGCTTTCTTT. This translates into CASSLSRQGTEAFF. The V and J genes are TRBV27 and TRBJ1-1; perhaps TRBD1 as D (6 bases). This CDR3 is 14 amino acids long. The germline V and J ends were trimmed by 0 bases and 5 bases, with 10 bases remaining between them. The germline V gene has CDR1 MNHEY and CDR2 SMNVEV (reference sequence).